This T cell receptor (beta chain) is drawn from a study of T-cell memory formation after mild COVID-19. TCRdb fed the 5' RACE reads into MiXCR, producing one record per CDR3 protein. Seen here are about 360,000 distinct CDR3 sequences, roughly an eighth observed once, and the top ten hold under 25%. The specimen sequenced was PBMCs or a T cell subset sorted from them (not recorded which). The receptor was isolated from a young man who had mild COVID-19 (a few samples of this study predate the infection). Cell type and time point are not known.

Written as DNA, the CDR3 is TGTGCCAGCAGTGACCTAGCGGATCTCAAAAACATTCAGTACTTC. Encoded protein: CASSDLADLKNIQYF. V and J are TRBV2 and TRBJ2-4; 7 nucleotides agree with TRBD2. This CDR3 has 15 amino acids. V gave up 3 bases and J gave up 3 bases; unmatched junction bases: 5. Germline-derived CDR1 and CDR2 are SNHLY and FYNNEI.